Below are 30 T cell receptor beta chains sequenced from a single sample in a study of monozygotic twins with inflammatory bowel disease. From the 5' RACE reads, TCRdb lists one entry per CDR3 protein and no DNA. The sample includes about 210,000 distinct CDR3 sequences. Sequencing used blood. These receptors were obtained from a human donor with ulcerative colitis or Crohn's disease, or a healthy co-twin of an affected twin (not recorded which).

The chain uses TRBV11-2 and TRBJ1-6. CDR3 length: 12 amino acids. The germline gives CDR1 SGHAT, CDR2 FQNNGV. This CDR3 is CASSPDSSPLHF.

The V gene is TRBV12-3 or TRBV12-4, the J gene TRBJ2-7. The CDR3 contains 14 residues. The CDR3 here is CASSFDGRSYEQYF.

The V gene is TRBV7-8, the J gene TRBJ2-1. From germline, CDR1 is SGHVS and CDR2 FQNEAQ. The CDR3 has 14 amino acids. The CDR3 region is CASSPFKTYNEQFF.

The CDR3 is CASSYFTSSYEQYF. The chain combines TRBV6-6 with TRBJ2-7. The germline gives CDR1 MNHNY, CDR2 SVGAGI (reference sequence). The length of the CDR3 is 14 residues.

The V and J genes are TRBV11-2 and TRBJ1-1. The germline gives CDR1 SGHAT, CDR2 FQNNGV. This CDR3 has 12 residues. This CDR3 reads CASSSHPREAFF.

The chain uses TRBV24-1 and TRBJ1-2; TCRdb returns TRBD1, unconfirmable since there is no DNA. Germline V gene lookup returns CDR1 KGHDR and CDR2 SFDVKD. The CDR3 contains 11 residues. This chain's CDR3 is CATSGTDGYTF.

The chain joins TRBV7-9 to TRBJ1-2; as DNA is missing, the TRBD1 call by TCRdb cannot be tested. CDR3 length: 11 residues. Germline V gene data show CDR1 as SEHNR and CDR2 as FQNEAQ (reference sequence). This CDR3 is CASSSTDGYTF.

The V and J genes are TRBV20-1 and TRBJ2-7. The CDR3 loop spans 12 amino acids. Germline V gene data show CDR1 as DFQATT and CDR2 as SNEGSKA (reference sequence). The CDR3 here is CSASSVSYEQYF.

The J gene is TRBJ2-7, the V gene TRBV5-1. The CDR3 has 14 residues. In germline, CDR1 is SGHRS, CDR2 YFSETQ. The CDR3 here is CASSLPSPSYEQYF.

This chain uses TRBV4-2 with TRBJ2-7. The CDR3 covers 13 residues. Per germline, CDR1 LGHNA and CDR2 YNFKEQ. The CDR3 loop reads CASSQDLGREQYF.

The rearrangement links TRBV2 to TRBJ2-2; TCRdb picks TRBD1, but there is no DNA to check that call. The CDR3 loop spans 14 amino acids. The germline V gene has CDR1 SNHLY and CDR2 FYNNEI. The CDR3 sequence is CASGTLLSTGELFF.

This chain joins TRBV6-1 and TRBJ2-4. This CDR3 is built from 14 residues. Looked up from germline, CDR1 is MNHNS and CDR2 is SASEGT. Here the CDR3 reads CASSPGLAKNIQYF.

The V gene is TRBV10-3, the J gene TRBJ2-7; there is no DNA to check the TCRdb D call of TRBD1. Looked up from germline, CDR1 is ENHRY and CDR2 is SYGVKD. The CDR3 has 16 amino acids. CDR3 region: CAIRPATGSPSYEQYF.

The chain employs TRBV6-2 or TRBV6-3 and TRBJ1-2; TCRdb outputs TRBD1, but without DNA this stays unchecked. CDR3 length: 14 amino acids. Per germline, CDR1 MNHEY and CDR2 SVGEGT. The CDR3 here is CASSSTGVLDGYTF.

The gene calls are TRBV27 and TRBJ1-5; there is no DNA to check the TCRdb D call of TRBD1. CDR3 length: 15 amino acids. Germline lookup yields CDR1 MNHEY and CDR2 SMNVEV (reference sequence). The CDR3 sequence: CASSSRGTGRQPQHF.

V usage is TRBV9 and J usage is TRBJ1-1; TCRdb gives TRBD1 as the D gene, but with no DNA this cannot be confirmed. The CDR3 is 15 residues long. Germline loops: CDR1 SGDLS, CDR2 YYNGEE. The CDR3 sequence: CASSPLTGMNTEAFF.

The CDR3 sequence: CASSLGTVNTEAFF. The rearrangement links TRBV5-1 to TRBJ1-1; TCRdb indicates TRBD1, and absent DNA this call remains unverified. The CDR3 runs 14 residues. Germline V gene sequence: CDR1 SGHRS, CDR2 YFSETQ. The whole variable domain, filled in from reference TRBV5-1 and TRBJ1-1, reads KAGVTQTPRYLIKTRGQQVTLSCSPISGHRSVSWYQQTPGQGLQFLFEYFSETQRNKGNFPGRFSGRQFSNSRSEMNVSTLELGDSALYLCASSLGTVNTEAFFGQGTRLTVV.

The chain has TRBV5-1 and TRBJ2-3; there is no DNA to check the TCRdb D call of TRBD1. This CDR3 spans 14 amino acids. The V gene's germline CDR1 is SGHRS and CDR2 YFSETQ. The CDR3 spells CASSIRDNTDTQYF.

This chain's CDR3 is CASSSQLVGLYGYTF. The chain joins TRBV12-3 or TRBV12-4 to TRBJ1-2. The CDR3 loop spans 15 amino acids.

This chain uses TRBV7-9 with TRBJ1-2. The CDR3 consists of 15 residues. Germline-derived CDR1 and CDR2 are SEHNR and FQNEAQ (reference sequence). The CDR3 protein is CASSLGEGPHYGYTF.

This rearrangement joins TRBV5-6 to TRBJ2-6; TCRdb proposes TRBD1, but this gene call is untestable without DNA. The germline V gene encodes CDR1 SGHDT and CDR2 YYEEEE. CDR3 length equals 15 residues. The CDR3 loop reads CASSSKGAGANVLTF. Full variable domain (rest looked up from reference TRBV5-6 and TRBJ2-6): DAGVTQSPTHLIKTRGQQVTLRCSPKSGHDTVSWYQQALGQGPQFIFQYYEEEERQRGNFPDRFSGHQFPNYSSELNVNALLLGDSALYLCASSSKGAGANVLTFGAGSRLTVL.

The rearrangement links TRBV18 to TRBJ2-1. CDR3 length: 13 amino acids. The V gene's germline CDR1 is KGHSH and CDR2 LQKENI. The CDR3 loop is CASSPNQRDEQFF.

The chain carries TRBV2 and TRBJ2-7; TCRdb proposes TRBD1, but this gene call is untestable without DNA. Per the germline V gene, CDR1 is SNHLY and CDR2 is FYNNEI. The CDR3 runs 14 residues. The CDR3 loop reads CASSGVRGQYEQYF.

The CDR3 sequence: CASSPTPLADPYNEQFF. This rearrangement joins TRBV5-6 to TRBJ2-1; TCRdb proposes TRBD2, but this gene call is untestable without DNA. The CDR3 spans 17 residues. CDR1 SGHDT and CDR2 YYEEEE come from the germline V gene.

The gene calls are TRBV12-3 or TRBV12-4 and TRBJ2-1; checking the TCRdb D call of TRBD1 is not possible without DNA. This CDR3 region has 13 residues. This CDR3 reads CASSFNRGNEQFF.

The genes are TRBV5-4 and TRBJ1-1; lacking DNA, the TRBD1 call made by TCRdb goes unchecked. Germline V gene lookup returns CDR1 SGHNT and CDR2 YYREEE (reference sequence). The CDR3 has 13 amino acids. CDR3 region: CASRPTGNTEAFF. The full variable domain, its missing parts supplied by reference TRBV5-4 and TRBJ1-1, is ETGVTQSPTHLIKTRGQQVTLRCSSQSGHNTVSWYQQALGQGPQFIFQYYREEENGRGNFPPRFSGLQFPNYSSELNVNALELDDSALYLCASRPTGNTEAFFGQGTRLTVV.

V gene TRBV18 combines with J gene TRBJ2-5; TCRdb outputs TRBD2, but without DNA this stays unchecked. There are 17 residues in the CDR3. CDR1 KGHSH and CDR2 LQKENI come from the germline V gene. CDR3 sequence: CASSLPGLAVGLETQYF.

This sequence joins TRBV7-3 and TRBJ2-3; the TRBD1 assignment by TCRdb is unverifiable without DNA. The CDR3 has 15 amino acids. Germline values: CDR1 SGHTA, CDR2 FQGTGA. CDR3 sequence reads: CASSSGQAFGDTQYF.

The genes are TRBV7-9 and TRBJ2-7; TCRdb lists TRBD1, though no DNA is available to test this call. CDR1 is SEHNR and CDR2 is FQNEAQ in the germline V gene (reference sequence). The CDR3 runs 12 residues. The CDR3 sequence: CASGTDYYEQYF.

Here the CDR3 reads CASWERDRAYEQYF. J is TRBJ2-7 and V is TRBV27; TCRdb outputs TRBD1, but without DNA this stays unchecked. This CDR3 is 14 amino acids long. The V gene's germline CDR1 is MNHEY and CDR2 SMNVEV (reference sequence).